This TCR beta chain is drawn from a study of T cell responses to AZD1222 COVID-19 vaccine. This clone was observed a single time. Its antigen is undetermined. Per the germline V gene, CDR1 is SGHAT and CDR2 is FQNNGV. The CDR3 is 13 residues long. J was trimmed by 7 bases and V by 2 bases; bases with no gene match: 3. Only in-frame clones appear in the TCRdb table, and some are missing; sequencing was by immunoSEQ multiplex PCR. The sample includes approximately 170,000 clones, 85% to 95% of them seen just once. Broader study findings: White British ancestry dominated among donors, who included more females, and clonal diversity was possibly underestimated.

This sample comprised peripheral blood, obtained 28 days after the second AZD1222 dose. This TCR was sampled from an adult who received the AZD1222 COVID-19 vaccine. This chain uses TRBV11-2 with TRBJ1-2; 8 nucleotides align to TRBD1. Here the CDR3 reads CASSLQQGGGYTF. The CDR3 nucleotides read TGTGCCAGCAGCTTACAACAGGGGGGTGGCTACACCTTC.